This T cell receptor (beta chain) derives from a study of human T cells and chemical hapten exposure. The wider study: The study lasted roughly 26 weeks, and patients were dosed weekly with diphenylcyclopropenone on the scalp throughout.

Described time point: patch test 3, about 24 weeks after DPC sensitization. Stated treatment: therapeutic diphenylcyclopropenone sensitization with weekly scalp DPC. In the source study's methods: A typical sample had 95,000 to 100,000 TCRs, with about 23,224 to 750,000 overall. TCRdb recomputed calls from the RACE reads with MiXCR, one row per CDR3 protein. TCRdb, not the original authors, processed these V and J calls. The sample holds about 160,000 distinct CDR3 sequences, approximately 30% seen once. Germline CDR1 LNHNV, CDR2 YYDKDF (reference sequence). V was clipped by 1 base and J by 3 bases, with 7 bases between them. This CDR3 is built from 13 residues.

The V and J genes are TRBV15 and TRBJ2-7; D is perhaps TRBD2 (6 bases). This receptor was taken from a woman aged 18-29 years with alopecia areata. Some clones in this sample may be carry-over from other donors' samples. Source: whole blood, taken in connection with sensitization to the hapten diphenylcyclopropenone (DPC). CDR3 bases: TGTGCCACCAGCAGAGTCGGGGGCTACGAGCAGTACTTC. Its protein product is CATSRVGGYEQYF.